This entry lists 10 T cell receptor beta chains sequenced from one sample in a study of identical twins. TCRdb reprocessed the 5' RACE reads with MiXCR, giving one entry per CDR3 protein. The table includes hundreds of thousands of distinct CDR3 sequences, roughly 6.6% detected once. These records were also assigned to another study, of yellow fever vaccine responses in identical twins.

The sample consisted of PBMCs. These receptors were taken from a woman aged 18 to 35 in good health.

This clonotype was counted a few times. The chain couples TRBV6-2 or TRBV6-3 to TRBJ2-1; D is tentatively TRBD1 or TRBD2 (5 bases each). Trimming shortened V by 6 bases and J by 5 bases, and 14 bases separated the two germline ends. The CDR3 consists of 14 residues. Germline assignment: CDR1 MNHEY and CDR2 SVGEGT. This chain's CDR3 is CASRSYGGDNEQFF. CDR3 sequence (DNA): TGTGCCAGCAGAAGTTATGGGGGAGACAATGAGCAGTTCTTC.

The rearrangement joins TRBV11-2 to TRBJ2-1, with 8 bases fitting TRBD2. The CDR3 has 15 residues. CDR1 and CDR2 (germline): SGHAT, FQNNGV. V trimming: 4 bases; J trimming: 5 bases; junction bases outside the gene matches: 7. The CDR3 region is CASSSKAGGNNEQFF. In nucleotides, the CDR3 is TGTGCCAGCAGCTCTAAGGCGGGGGGTAACAATGAGCAGTTCTTC.

The rearrangement joins TRBV10-2 to TRBJ1-5, with 7 bases identical to TRBD1. Germline CDR1 WSHSY, CDR2 SAAADI. This CDR3 is 18 amino acids long. The V gene end was trimmed by 4 bases and the J gene end by 2 bases; junction bases not matched to a gene: 14. The DNA for the CDR3 is TGCGCCAGCAGTGCGGGAGGAGGGGGCCTGGTCGGCAATCAGCCCCAGCATTTT. Translating gives CASSAGGGGLVGNQPQHF.

Ten or more counts support this clonotype. The chain is built from TRBV20-1 and TRBJ2-3; D is perhaps TRBD1 or TRBD2 (6 bases each). This CDR3 is built from 14 residues. CDR1 is DFQATT and CDR2 is SNEGSKA in the germline V gene (reference sequence). V shed 3 bases and J shed 0 bases, with 10 bases lying between them. CDR3 protein: CSASRGLSTDTQYF. The CDR3 coding sequence is TGCAGTGCTAGCCGGGGGCTTAGCACAGATACGCAGTATTTT.

The chain recombines TRBV24-1 with TRBJ2-3, with 10 nucleotides matching TRBD2. The CDR3 contains 16 residues. Germline-derived CDR1 and CDR2 are KGHDR and SFDVKD. With V trimmed by 4 bases and J by 5 bases, 8 bases remained unmatched. For the CDR3, the DNA is TGTGCCACCAGTGAGCCCAGCGGGAGGGCCGGAGATACGCAGTATTTT. Translated, it gives CATSEPSGRAGDTQYF.

This sequence joins TRBV5-5 and TRBJ2-5; D unresolved. The CDR3 is 14 amino acids. The V end lost 7 bases, the J end lost 5 bases, and 18 bases lay between the germline ends. Germline assignment: CDR1 SGHKS and CDR2 YYEKEE (reference sequence). CDR3 bases: TGTGCCAGCGACCCTGGGCCGGTCTGGGAGACCCAGTACTTC. Translating gives CASDPGPVWETQYF.

This clonotype was seen many times. This sequence joins TRBV20-1 and TRBJ2-1; 10 nucleotides agree with TRBD1. Germline V gene sequence: CDR1 DFQATT, CDR2 SNEGSKA (reference sequence). This CDR3 region has 12 residues. V shed 6 bases, J shed 8 bases, and the junction held 4 bases outside the gene matches. CDR3: CSAYGQGDEQFF. CDR3 in DNA: TGCAGTGCCTACGGACAGGGGGATGAGCAGTTCTTC.

The sample holds a few counts of this clonotype. The V and J genes are TRBV2 and TRBJ2-1; maybe TRBD2 (6 bases). Germline V gene data show CDR1 as SNHLY and CDR2 as FYNNEI. The CDR3 has 13 residues. Deletions cut 4 bases from V and 12 bases from J, with 16 bases between. CDR3 in amino acids: CASSVADPGGQFF. In nucleotides, the CDR3 is TGTGCCAGCAGTGTTGCCGACCCCGGGGGGCAGTTCTTC.

V is TRBV18 and J is TRBJ2-5; D call uncertain. The CDR3 length is 12 residues. The ends were cut back, 2 bases at V and 5 bases at J, with 6 bases in the middle. The germline V gene has CDR1 KGHSH and CDR2 LQKENI. The CDR3 DNA sequence: TGTGCCAGCTCACCAGTGTCGGAGACCCAGTACTTC. Its protein product is CASSPVSETQYF.

This chain links TRBV7-6 with TRBJ1-3; D unclear. The CDR3 totals 15 residues. The germline V gene encodes CDR1 SGHVS and CDR2 FNYEAQ. V was clipped by 2 bases and J by 0 bases, with 8 bases between them. The CDR3 sequence: CASSLLESSGNTIYF. CDR3 DNA: TGTGCCAGCAGCTTATTGGAGAGCTCTGGAAACACCATATATTTT. Full variable domain (missing parts from reference TRBV7-6 and TRBJ1-3): GAGVSQSPRYKVTKRGQDVALRCDPISGHVSLYWYRQALGQGPEFLTYFNYEAQQDKSGLPNDRFSAERPEGSISTLTIQRTEQRDSAMYRCASSLLESSGNTIYFGEGSWLTVV.